The next 26 T cell receptor beta chains were all read from a single sample in a study of early T cells in non-severe SARS-CoV-2 infection. MiXCR, applied by TCRdb to the 5' RACE reads, yields one record per CDR3 protein. The sample carries approximately 75,000 distinct CDR3 sequences, approximately 14% recorded once. The specimen was whole blood, collected at baseline. The origin of the receptors is an adult who was a healthcare worker with PCR-confirmed SARS-CoV-2 infection or an uninfected control (not recorded which).

In this sample, this clonotype turned up a few times. The rearrangement joins TRBV28 to TRBJ2-1; D is perhaps TRBD1 or TRBD2 (6 bases each). The CDR3 covers 15 residues. From germline, CDR1 is MDHEN and CDR2 SYDVKM. With 4 bases removed from V and 4 bases from J, the gap between germline ends came to 14 bases. CDR3 in DNA: TGTGCCAGCAGTTCCGTAGCGGACAGTTACAATGAGCAGTTCTTC. Translation gives CASSSVADSYNEQFF.

This clonotype was picked up a small number of times. The chain is built from TRBV10-3 and TRBJ2-7, with a weak D call TRBD2 (5 bases). In germline, CDR1 is ENHRY, CDR2 SYGVKD. The CDR3 totals 14 residues. V shed 2 bases and J shed 7 bases, with 15 bases lying between them. CDR3 sequence: CAISEQLSPGEQYF. The CDR3 region has the DNA TGTGCCATCAGTGAGCAGTTGTCTCCGGGGGAGCAGTACTTC.

The genes are TRBV29-1 and TRBJ2-2; no clear D. CDR3 length: 12 amino acids. CDR1 is SQVTM, CDR2 ANQGSEA, per germline. Trimming removed 2 bases at V and 1 base at J, with 2 bases between. The CDR3 spells CSVELNTGELFF. CDR3 nucleotide sequence: TGCAGCGTTGAACTGAACACCGGGGAGCTGTTTTTT.

The genes are TRBV6-5 and TRBJ2-7; TRBD1 matches 11 bases. The CDR3 totals 15 residues. V shed 5 bases and J 2 bases; nucleotides not matched to a gene: 5. Germline lookup yields CDR1 MNHEY and CDR2 SVGAGI. The CDR3 DNA is TGTGCCAGCAGTCCCGGGACAGGGGGAACCTACGAGCAGTACTTC. This encodes CASSPGTGGTYEQYF.

This clonotype showed up just a few times. This chain joins TRBV9 and TRBJ2-1; D unclear. V was pared by 0 bases and J by 5 bases, with 6 bases between. The CDR3 length is 13 residues. Germline loops: CDR1 SGDLS, CDR2 YYNGEE. In nucleotides, the CDR3 is TGTGCCAGCAGCGTAGCTTGGAACAATGAGCAGTTCTTC. Protein product: CASSVAWNNEQFF.

This chain uses TRBV28 with TRBJ2-3, with D uncertain. Trimming took 4 bases from V and 0 from J, leaving 5 bases between them. The length of the CDR3 is 13 residues. Germline CDR1 is MDHEN and CDR2 is SYDVKM. CDR3 amino acids: CASSYASTDTQYF. The CDR3 DNA reads TGTGCCAGCAGTTACGCTAGCACAGATACGCAGTATTTT.

V usage is TRBV6-1 and J usage is TRBJ2-5; D is ambiguous. Trimming removed 7 bases at V and 5 bases at J, with 17 bases between. Per the germline V gene, CDR1 is MNHNS and CDR2 is SASEGT. The CDR3 has 14 residues. CDR3 residues: CASTSYSVRETQYF. As DNA, the CDR3 is TGTGCCAGCACCTCGTACAGCGTACGTGAGACCCAGTACTTC.

The chain links TRBV7-2 to TRBJ2-2; D unresolved. This CDR3 region has 12 residues. Germline V gene sequence: CDR1 SGHTA, CDR2 FQGNSA. The V end was cut by 5 bases, the J end by 6 bases, with 7 bases between. The CDR3 loop reads CASSPPAGELFF. In DNA, the CDR3 is TGTGCCAGCAGCCCTCCTGCCGGGGAGCTGTTTTTT.

The rearrangement uses TRBV7-9 and TRBJ2-1; 9 bases fit TRBD2. This CDR3 has 14 amino acids. Germline assignment: CDR1 SEHNR and CDR2 FQNEAQ (reference sequence). V dropped 6 bases and J dropped 6; count of bases not matched to a gene: 6. CDR3 in amino acids: CASRAGTSPNEQFF. CDR3 sequence (DNA): TGTGCCAGCAGGGCCGGGACTAGCCCCAATGAGCAGTTCTTC.

This clonotype was counted only a few times. The genes are TRBV20-1 and TRBJ2-1; 9 nucleotides align to TRBD2. Losses at the gene ends were 3 bases for V and 7 bases for J; bases not matched to a gene: 13. Germline V gives CDR1 DFQATT, CDR2 SNEGSKA (reference sequence). The CDR3 has 16 residues. In DNA, the CDR3 is TGCAGTGCTAGTGGATTGCTAGCGGGAAGCGGGAATGAGCAGTTCTTC. It specifies CSASGLLAGSGNEQFF.

The count of this clonotype is one. The genes are TRBV12-3 or TRBV12-4 and TRBJ2-2, with 11 bases matching TRBD2. Unmatched junction bases numbered 6, after V lost 6 bases and J lost 3 bases. The CDR3 length is 16 residues. CDR3 residues: CASRGLAGADTGELFF. The CDR3, as DNA: TGTGCCAGCAGAGGACTAGCGGGTGCGGACACCGGGGAGCTGTTTTTT.

There are many counts of this clonotype. This rearrangement joins TRBV20-1 to TRBJ1-2; D remains ambiguous. V lost 3 bases and J lost 4, with 9 bases in between. CDR1 and CDR2 (germline): DFQATT, SNEGSKA (reference sequence). CDR3 length equals 12 residues. CDR3 residues: CSASRASYGYTF. The CDR3 DNA is TGCAGTGCTAGTCGGGCAAGCTATGGCTACACCTTC.

This clonotype was found a few times. The chain is built from TRBV5-6 and TRBJ2-5; D gene ambiguous. Germline CDR1 reads SGHDT; CDR2 reads YYEEEE. V was trimmed by 4 bases and J by 2 bases, leaving 12 bases between them. The CDR3 runs 14 residues. This CDR3 is CASSREASQETQYF. CDR3 bases: TGTGCCAGCAGCCGTGAGGCGTCTCAAGAGACCCAGTACTTC.

The table lists this clonotype with a few counts. This chain links TRBV3-1 with TRBJ2-3; no firm D call. V shed 5 bases and J shed 8 bases, with 8 bases lying between them. Germline V CDR1 and CDR2: LGHDT, YNNKEL (reference sequence). The CDR3 runs to 11 residues. This CDR3 reads CASSLRFTQYF. As DNA, the CDR3 is TGTGCCAGCAGCTTACGATTTACGCAGTATTTT.

The V and J genes are TRBV7-2 and TRBJ2-5; D not resolved. V was cut by 5 bases and J by 7 bases, with 14 bases left in between. The CDR3 covers 13 residues. Germline loops: CDR1 SGHTA, CDR2 FQGNSA. CDR3 in DNA: TGTGCCAGCAGCCCCATCTCCGCTGGGACCCAGTACTTC. This translates into CASSPISAGTQYF.

This chain connects TRBV20-1 to TRBJ2-1; TRBD2 matches at 13 bases. With V trimmed by 4 bases and J by 7 bases, 4 bases remained unmatched. Germline CDR1 DFQATT, CDR2 SNEGSKA (reference sequence). CDR3 size: 14 residues. CDR3 DNA: TGCAGTGCTACGACTAGCGGGAGGAGAAATGAGCAGTTCTTC. It is translated as CSATTSGRRNEQFF.

This clonotype was seen ten or more times. The chain links TRBV18 to TRBJ2-1; 7 nucleotides align to TRBD2. V lost 3 bases and J lost 9; bases outside the gene matches: 17. This CDR3 has 17 residues. CDR1 is KGHSH, CDR2 LQKENI, per germline. The CDR3 DNA reads TGTGCCAGCTCACCTTCCGGGCCGGGAGGCCCCTTAGCTGAGCAGTTCTTC. It specifies CASSPSGPGGPLAEQFF. The whole variable domain, filled in from reference TRBV18 and TRBJ2-1, reads NAGVMQNPRHLVRRRGQEARLRCSPMKGHSHVYWYRQLPEEGLKFMVYLQKENIIDESGMPKERFSAEFPKEGPSILRIQQVVRGDSAAYFCASSPSGPGGPLAEQFFGPGTRLTVL.

The chain couples TRBV29-1 to TRBJ1-3, with TRBD1 as a possible D gene (5 bases). V shed 2 bases and J shed 3 bases, with 11 bases lying between them. The CDR3 is 14 residues long. Germline V gene sequence: CDR1 SQVTM, CDR2 ANQGSEA. CDR3 in DNA: TGCAGCGTTGAAATGGGGACTTATGGAAACACCATATATTTT. Its protein product is CSVEMGTYGNTIYF.

This clonotype was counted many times. The gene calls are TRBV7-9 and TRBJ2-5; D may be TRBD1 or TRBD2 (5 bases each). This CDR3 is built from 15 residues. With 5 bases removed from V and 5 bases from J, the gap between germline ends came to 18 bases. The germline V gene encodes CDR1 SEHNR and CDR2 FQNEAQ (reference sequence). The CDR3 DNA reads TGTGCCAGCAGCCCCCAGTCGGGACCCGGCGAGACCCAGTACTTC. Translation: CASSPQSGPGETQYF.

The genes are TRBV2 and TRBJ2-1, with 13 bases identical to TRBD2. J lost 10 bases, V lost 6 bases, and 9 bases had no gene match. The CDR3 runs 15 residues. The V gene's germline CDR1 is SNHLY and CDR2 FYNNEI. For the CDR3, the DNA is TGTGCCAGCAGATGGTCCGGACTAGCGGGAGACGAGCAGTTCTTC. Translation: CASRWSGLAGDEQFF.

This clonotype was detected only a few times. The chain carries TRBV20-1 and TRBJ2-1; 7 bases line up with TRBD2. CDR1 is DFQATT and CDR2 is SNEGSKA in the germline V gene (reference sequence). This CDR3 is built from 15 residues. Trimming took 3 bases from V and 5 from J; bases not matched to a gene: 10. This CDR3 is CSASEGLAANNEQFF. The CDR3 DNA reads as TGCAGTGCTAGTGAGGGGCTAGCGGCTAACAATGAGCAGTTCTTC.

This clonotype was observed a few times. V gene TRBV5-1 combines with J gene TRBJ1-6; D is ambiguous. There are 14 residues in the CDR3. The ends were cut back, 3 bases at V and 7 bases at J, with 11 bases in the middle. CDR1 is SGHRS, CDR2 YFSETQ, per germline. The CDR3 is CASSSTSGNSPLHF. DNA for the CDR3: TGCGCCAGCAGCTCGACCAGTGGGAATTCACCCCTCCACTTT. Full variable domain (outside the CDR3, taken from reference TRBV5-1 and TRBJ1-6): KAGVTQTPRYLIKTRGQQVTLSCSPISGHRSVSWYQQTPGQGLQFLFEYFSETQRNKGNFPGRFSGRQFSNSRSEMNVSTLELGDSALYLCASSSTSGNSPLHFGNGTRLTVT.

This clonotype has just a few counts. The V call is TRBV28, the J call TRBJ2-1; D ambiguous. Trimming took 5 bases from V and 3 from J, leaving 17 bases between them. The CDR3 is 16 amino acids. Per the germline V gene, CDR1 is MDHEN and CDR2 is SYDVKM. CDR3 sequence (DNA): TGTGCCAGCAGTAAGCCTCGGGCCCAAGGCTACAATGAGCAGTTCTTC. It yields the protein CASSKPRAQGYNEQFF.

The CDR3 is CASSLSGERYNEQFF. The CDR3 DNA is TGTGCCAGCAGCCTGAGCGGTGAAAGGTACAATGAGCAGTTCTTC. The V gene is TRBV12-3 or TRBV12-4, the J gene TRBJ2-1, with a weak D call TRBD2 (5 bases). The germline V and J ends were trimmed by 6 bases and 4 bases, with 16 bases remaining between them. The CDR3 extends over 15 amino acids.

This clonotype was detected only a few times. The chain employs TRBV4-1 and TRBJ2-1, with 13 bases lining up with TRBD2. The trim removed 1 base at V and 10 bases at J, leaving 7 bases unmatched. The V gene's germline CDR1 is MGHRA and CDR2 YSYEKL. CDR3 length equals 16 residues. CDR3 in DNA: TGCGCCAGCAGCCAAGGGGGACTAGCGGGGCTTATGGAGCAGTTCTTC. This sequence encodes CASSQGGLAGLMEQFF.

This clonotype was detected many times. The J gene is TRBJ2-1, the V gene TRBV2; 14 bases map to TRBD2. V was clipped by 6 bases and J by 7 bases; unmatched bases: 11. CDR1 is SNHLY and CDR2 is FYNNEI in the germline V gene. The CDR3 is 17 amino acids. CDR3 loop: CASSAPGLAGGWNEQFF. CDR3 nucleotide sequence: TGTGCCAGCAGCGCCCCCGGACTAGCGGGGGGCTGGAATGAGCAGTTCTTC.